The source of this TCR beta chain is a study of blood T cell repertoires in COVID-19. Overall study context: Some COVID-19 samples were acute and others convalescent; all came from the United States, Italy and Spain. Sources were T cells, B-cell-depleted T cells, or PBMCs; the material itself was cDNA or gDNA.

This CDR3 is 14 amino acids long. Trimming removed 2 bases from V and 2 bases from J, with 10 bases in between. From germline, CDR1 is MDHEN and CDR2 SYDVKM. Original processing methods: Estimates of nucleated cell counts were drawn from the amplification of reference gene primers. The assay was immunoSEQ multiplex PCR, and TCRdb's table has in-frame clones only and misses some. V and J calls and clone size are given by that table; D and trimming were obtained from the DNA. The sample shows some 130,000 clones, about 80% of them seen only once. The chain employs TRBV28 and TRBJ2-7; D is unclear. Specimen: peripheral blood. The receptor comes from a man aged 55-75 years with acute or convalescent COVID-19. In DNA, the CDR3 is TGTGCCAGCAGTTTAGGGTCAGGCACCTACGAGCAGTACTTC. Translating it yields CASSLGSGTYEQYF.